These 31 T cell receptor beta chains were sequenced from one sample in a study of cytomegalovirus exposure and HLA in healthy donors. Amplification used 60 Vbeta primers and 13 Jbeta primers. Assay: immunoSEQ multiplex PCR; the TCRdb copy retains only in-frame clones and omits some. Here the sample spans about 160,000 clones, roughly 79% being singletons. The specimen sequenced was PBMCs. Receptor source: a woman aged 45-65 years in good health and CMV-seronegative.

The rearrangement joins TRBV4-2 to TRBJ2-7; TRBD2 aligns across 9 bases. This CDR3 has 18 residues. The trim removed 0 bases at V and 3 bases at J, leaving 12 bases unmatched. Germline V gene lookup returns CDR1 LGHNA and CDR2 YNFKEQ. The CDR3 nucleotides read TGTGCCAGCAGCCAAGAGTCGGCTAGCGGGATTAAGAGCTACGAGCAGTACTTC. Its translation is CASSQESASGIKSYEQYF.

This clone showed up just once. The chain links TRBV19 to TRBJ1-3; D ambiguous. The germline V gene has CDR1 LNHDA and CDR2 SQIVND (reference sequence). V was clipped by 3 bases and J by 0 bases, with 9 bases between them. CDR3 length: 15 residues. The DNA of the CDR3 is TGTGCCAGTAGTATCACGGGATTCTCTGGAAACACCATATATTTT. Translating it yields CASSITGFSGNTIYF.

The genes are TRBV25-1 and TRBJ2-3; TRBD2 matches 7 bases. V lost 4 bases to trimming and J lost 2 bases; unmatched junction nucleotides: 3. The germline V gene encodes CDR1 MGHDK and CDR2 SYGVNS. The CDR3 is 14 residues long. The CDR3 nucleotides are TGTGCCAGCAGTGTGAGCGGGAACACAGATACGCAGTATTTT. This gives the protein CASSVSGNTDTQYF. Supplemented by reference TRBV25-1 and TRBJ2-3, the full variable domain reads EADIYQTPRYLVIGTGKKITLECSQTMGHDKMYWYQQDPGMELHLIHYSYGVNSTEKGDLSSESTVSRIRTEHFPLTLESARPSHTSQYLCASSVSGNTDTQYFGPGTRLTVL.

The J gene is TRBJ1-5, the V gene TRBV5-6; TRBD1 might be the D (5 bases). Germline lookup yields CDR1 SGHDT and CDR2 YYEEEE. Trimming took off 6 bases at V and 1 base at J, with 11 bases between the two ends. The CDR3 loop spans 14 amino acids. The DNA of the CDR3 is TGTGCCAGCACCATAAAGGGGAGCAATCAGCCCCAGCATTTT. It yields the protein CASTIKGSNQPQHF.

This rearrangement joins TRBV19 to TRBJ1-4; the D gene is possibly TRBD1 (5 bases). The V gene lost 3 bases and the J gene lost 2 bases, with 10 bases spanning the gap. The CDR3 covers 15 residues. Per germline, CDR1 LNHDA and CDR2 SQIVND (reference sequence). CDR3 DNA sequence: TGTGCCAGTAGTATTCAAGGACATACTAATGAAAAACTGTTTTTT. It codes for CASSIQGHTNEKLFF.

This chain joins TRBV6-4 and TRBJ2-1, with 12 bases lining up with TRBD1. Germline V lookup: CDR1 MRHNA, CDR2 SNTAGT. V dropped 3 bases and J dropped 12; count of bases not matched to a gene: 12. The CDR3 consists of 16 residues. CDR3 region: CASSESPGQGASWQFF. As DNA, the CDR3 is TGTGCCAGCAGTGAATCACCGGGACAGGGGGCGAGTTGGCAGTTCTTC.

The CDR3, as DNA: TGTGCCAGCAGCGCGGCCCCGGGTCCCGGGGGACACAATGAGCAGTTCTTC. Amino acid sequence: CASSAAPGPGGHNEQFF. The chain carries TRBV5-4 and TRBJ2-1; maybe TRBD2 (6 bases). This CDR3 comprises 17 residues. Deletions cut 4 bases from V and 5 bases from J, with 22 bases between. CDR1 is SGHNT, CDR2 YYREEE, per germline (reference sequence). The full variable domain, with the rest looked up from reference TRBV5-4 and TRBJ2-1, is ETGVTQSPTHLIKTRGQQVTLRCSSQSGHNTVSWYQQALGQGPQFIFQYYREEENGRGNFPPRFSGLQFPNYSSELNVNALELDDSALYLCASSAAPGPGGHNEQFFGPGTRLTVL.

The chain employs TRBV7-2 and TRBJ1-2; 10 nucleotides align to TRBD1. CDR3 length: 14 residues. After removal of 3 bases from V and 8 bases from J, the junction contained 6 bases not matched to a gene. Germline V lookup: CDR1 SGHTA, CDR2 FQGNSA. CDR3 loop: CASSFDRGRGGYTF. The CDR3 bases are TGTGCCAGCAGCTTCGACAGGGGGCGCGGGGGCTACACCTTC.

The chain couples TRBV28 to TRBJ2-2, with D possibly being TRBD2 (6 bases). Trimming left V 6 bases short and J 4 bases short, with 21 bases between. CDR1 MDHEN and CDR2 SYDVKM come from the germline V gene. This CDR3 contains 17 residues. CDR3 in DNA: TGTGCCAGCAGCTCCGTCCTTCTGGCGGGGCGCACCGGGGAGCTGTTTTTT. Translation gives CASSSVLLAGRTGELFF.

V usage is TRBV7-8 and J usage is TRBJ1-6; D perhaps matches TRBD1 (6 bases). The V gene lost 7 bases and the J gene lost 7 bases, with 20 bases spanning the gap. Germline-derived CDR1 and CDR2 are SGHVS and FQNEAQ. There are 16 residues in the CDR3. The CDR3 sequence: CASTIIQGSGNSPLHF. CDR3 nucleotide sequence: TGTGCCAGCACCATAATACAGGGAAGTGGGAATTCACCCCTCCACTTT.

The V call is TRBV6-6, the J call TRBJ1-3; no clear D. V was pared by 6 bases and J by 2 bases, with 8 bases between. The CDR3 consists of 13 residues. CDR1 and CDR2 from the germline V gene are MNHNY and SVGAGI (reference sequence). The CDR3 here is CASRQDTGNTIYF. The DNA of the CDR3 is TGTGCCAGCAGACAAGACACTGGAAACACCATATATTTT.

This chain connects TRBV7-2 to TRBJ1-4, with D perhaps TRBD1 (6 bases). Germline V gene sequence: CDR1 SGHTA, CDR2 FQGNSA. Trimming removed 5 bases at V and 4 bases at J, with 14 bases between. The CDR3 consists of 15 residues. DNA for the CDR3: TGTGCCAGCAGCCTTACAGGGTGGGGTAATGAAAAACTGTTTTTT. It is translated as CASSLTGWGNEKLFF.

This chain links TRBV5-5 with TRBJ1-5, with TRBD1 matching over 11 bases. With V trimmed by 3 bases and J by 7 bases, 3 bases remained unmatched. Germline V gene data show CDR1 as SGHKS and CDR2 as YYEKEE (reference sequence). The CDR3 sequence is 14 residues long. CDR3 sequence: CASSSGQGAQPQHF. The DNA of the CDR3 is TGTGCCAGCAGCTCTGGACAGGGGGCGCAGCCCCAGCATTTT.

The chain is built from TRBV2 and TRBJ1-1, with D uncertain. V was shortened by 4 bases and J by 11 bases, with 11 bases between the two germline ends. There are 11 residues in the CDR3. Looked up from germline, CDR1 is SNHLY and CDR2 is FYNNEI. CDR3 loop: CASSAEGNAFF. CDR3 coding DNA: TGTGCCAGCAGTGCTGAGGGTAACGCTTTCTTT.

The chain recombines TRBV27 with TRBJ2-3; 8 bases match TRBD2. Per germline, CDR1 MNHEY and CDR2 SMNVEV (reference sequence). V lost 6 bases to trimming and J lost 4 bases; unmatched junction nucleotides: 6. This CDR3 has 14 amino acids. The CDR3 loop is CASSRTSRPDTQYF. The CDR3 DNA is TGTGCCAGCAGCCGGACTAGCCGCCCAGATACGCAGTATTTT.

The rearrangement links TRBV15 to TRBJ1-5; no definite D call. Between the trimmed V and J ends, which lost 0 bases and 1 base, there was a span of 7 bases. Germline V gene lookup returns CDR1 LNHNV and CDR2 YYDKDF (reference sequence). This CDR3 comprises 15 residues. CDR3 DNA: TGTGCCACCAGCAGAGAACGGTCGAGCAATCAGCCCCAGCATTTT. Encoded protein: CATSRERSSNQPQHF. The variable domain in full, with the rest retrieved from reference TRBV15 and TRBJ1-5, is DAMVIQNPRYQVTQFGKPVTLSCSQTLNHNVMYWYQQKSSQAPKLLFHYYDKDFNNEADTPDNFQSRRPNTSFCFLDIRSPGLGDTAMYLCATSRERSSNQPQHFGDGTRLSIL.

This chain links TRBV6-1 with TRBJ2-2, with D perhaps TRBD2 (6 bases). Trimming pared 9 bases from V and 5 bases from J, leaving 16 bases between. Germline loops: CDR1 MNHNS, CDR2 SASEGT. The CDR3 extends over 14 amino acids. The CDR3 reads CASTSGVKTGELFF. DNA for the CDR3: TGTGCCAGTACCTCGGGGGTTAAGACCGGGGAGCTGTTTTTT.

The chain joins TRBV30 to TRBJ1-4, with D uncertain. V was shortened by 2 bases and J by 8 bases, with 6 bases between the two germline ends. CDR1 is GTSNPN, CDR2 SVGIG, per germline (reference sequence). CDR3 length equals 11 residues. CDR3 region: CAWSSGEKLFF. CDR3 coding DNA: TGTGCCTGGAGTTCCGGGGAAAAACTGTTTTTT.

The chain has TRBV28 and TRBJ2-1; 14 bases fit TRBD2. V lost 6 bases to trimming and J lost 0 bases; unmatched junction nucleotides: 7. Germline V gene data show CDR1 as MDHEN and CDR2 as SYDVKM. This CDR3 comprises 18 residues. In DNA form, the CDR3 reads TGTGCCAGCAGCGGGAGGACTAGCGGGGGGAGCTCCTACAATGAGCAGTTCTTC. This translates into CASSGRTSGGSSYNEQFF.

The chain recombines TRBV5-8 with TRBJ2-7, with 11 bases matching TRBD2. Germline CDR1 SGHTS, CDR2 YDEGEE. V gave up 4 bases and J gave up 2 bases; unmatched junction bases: 5. There are 15 residues in the CDR3. CDR3 coding DNA: TGTGCCAGCAGCAAAACTAGCGGGGGCGCCTACGAGCAGTACTTC. Its protein is CASSKTSGGAYEQYF.

This clone is a singleton in its sample. The J gene is TRBJ2-7, the V gene TRBV27, with D uncertain. The CDR3 length is 13 residues. Looked up from germline, CDR1 is MNHEY and CDR2 is SMNVEV (reference sequence). V shed 10 bases and J shed 4 bases, with 17 bases lying between them. The CDR3 sequence is CATQSEVPYEQYF. The DNA for the CDR3 is TGTGCCACCCAAAGCGAGGTGCCTTACGAGCAGTACTTC.

The V gene is TRBV29-1, the J gene TRBJ1-2; the D gene is possibly TRBD1 (5 bases). The CDR3 sequence is 13 residues long. Trimming shortened V by 6 bases and J by 6 bases, and 17 bases separated the two germline ends. CDR1 SQVTM and CDR2 ANQGSEA come from the germline V gene. The CDR3 DNA reads TGCAGCGTCGAGGGCTTTCGGGGGGATGGCTACACCTTC. This sequence encodes CSVEGFRGDGYTF.

This clone has more than one count but fewer than ten. CDR3 DNA sequence: TGTGCCAGCAGCTTAATACTAGCGGGGGTGAATGAGCAGTTCTTC. It is translated as CASSLILAGVNEQFF. V gene TRBV7-3 combines with J gene TRBJ2-1; 11 bases align to TRBD2. The V gene's germline CDR1 is SGHTA and CDR2 FQGTGA. This CDR3 is built from 15 residues. The J segment lost 7 bases and the V segment lost 1 base, leaving 3 bases of the junction unmatched.

This chain joins TRBV6-1 and TRBJ2-7; 10 bases map to TRBD2. This CDR3 has 14 amino acids. The trim removed 6 bases at V and 2 bases at J, leaving 4 bases unmatched. Germline loops: CDR1 MNHNS, CDR2 SASEGT. This chain's CDR3 is CASRPSGSPYEQYF. The CDR3 region has the DNA TGTGCCAGCAGACCTAGCGGGAGCCCCTACGAGCAGTACTTC.

In its sample, this clone was seen once. The J gene is TRBJ1-1, the V gene TRBV30; perhaps TRBD1 as D (6 bases). There are 14 residues in the CDR3. V lost 1 base to trimming and J lost 5 bases, with 14 bases between them. The V gene's germline CDR1 is GTSNPN and CDR2 SVGIG (reference sequence). The CDR3, as DNA: TGTGCCTGGAGTGAGAGGGGGGGCTGGACTGAAGCTTTCTTT. This encodes CAWSERGGWTEAFF.

As DNA, the CDR3 is TGTGCCAGCAGTTATAATATGGGCCGAAAGGCTGAAGCTTTCTTT. This encodes CASSYNMGRKAEAFF. The rearrangement uses TRBV6-5 and TRBJ1-1; D not resolved. The germline CDR1 and CDR2 sequences are MNHEY and SVGAGI. Trimming left V 3 bases short and J 6 bases short, with 17 bases between. This CDR3 comprises 15 residues.

This chain joins TRBV4-2 and TRBJ1-5; TRBD1 might be the D (6 bases). The length of the CDR3 is 15 residues. Per the germline V gene, CDR1 is LGHNA and CDR2 is YNFKEQ. Trimming took 0 bases from V and 7 from J, leaving 13 bases between them. CDR3 sequence reads: CASSQDPRGGQPQHF. CDR3 DNA sequence: TGTGCCAGCAGCCAAGATCCCAGGGGTGGCCAGCCCCAGCATTTT.

The genes are TRBV6-5 and TRBJ2-6, with a weak D call TRBD1 (5 bases). V lost 2 bases, J lost 2 bases, and 7 bases lay in between. CDR1 and CDR2 from the germline V gene are MNHEY and SVGAGI. The CDR3 extends over 15 amino acids. The CDR3 DNA is TGTGCCAGCAGTTACAAGGGGACTGGGGCCAACGTCCTGACTTTC. Its protein product is CASSYKGTGANVLTF.

This chain links TRBV6-5 with TRBJ1-1, with 7 bases identical to TRBD1. This CDR3 comprises 11 residues. CDR1 and CDR2 from the germline V gene are MNHEY and SVGAGI. V gave up 5 bases and J gave up 8 bases; unmatched junction bases: 2. CDR3: CASSNRGEAFF. In nucleotides, the CDR3 is TGTGCCAGCAGTAACAGGGGAGAAGCTTTCTTT.

V gene TRBV5-1 combines with J gene TRBJ2-2, with 8 bases lining up with TRBD2. Germline loops: CDR1 SGHRS, CDR2 YFSETQ. Germline trimming cut 4 bases from V and 0 bases from J; bases unmatched to any gene: 5. This CDR3 region has 16 residues. Here the CDR3 DNA reads TGCGCCAGCAGCGACGGGGGGGCGTCGAACACCGGGGAGCTGTTTTTT. It specifies CASSDGGASNTGELFF.

A single count supports this clone. The chain combines TRBV11-2 with TRBJ2-7, with a possible D match to TRBD2 (5 bases). Germline CDR1 and CDR2: SGHAT and FQNNGV. The CDR3 covers 15 residues. The V end was cut by 5 bases, the J end by 3 bases, with 17 bases between. CDR3 sequence reads: CASSPRAGMSYEQYF. In nucleotides, the CDR3 is TGTGCCAGCAGCCCCCGGGCCGGGATGAGCTACGAGCAGTACTTC.